These 5 T cell receptor beta chains were all obtained from the same sample, sequenced in a study of early T cells in non-severe SARS-CoV-2 infection (dated by TCRdb to the early 2020s). Library preparation used 5' RACE. TCRdb lists the instrument as NextSeq 500. TCRdb cleaned the public reads at Q25 with fastp, built clones with MiXCR and kept in-frame beta chains. Each entry merges the rows of one CDR3 protein and shows their most common DNA and genes. Present in this sample are approximately 70,000 distinct CDR3 sequences, 9% to 10% of which were seen just once. The ten largest clones take up less than 20% of the sample. The material sequenced was whole blood, taken at baseline. The receptor source for this set is an adult who was a healthcare worker with PCR-confirmed SARS-CoV-2 infection or an uninfected control (not recorded which).

This clonotype was recorded a few times. The V call is TRBV6-4, the J call TRBJ2-7; D might be TRBD1 (5 bases). The CDR3 sequence is 15 residues long. In germline, CDR1 is MRHNA, CDR2 SNTAGT. With 6 bases removed from V and 2 bases from J, the gap between germline ends came to 17 bases. The CDR3: CASREENRFPYEQYF. The CDR3, as DNA: TGTGCCAGCAGGGAAGAGAACAGGTTCCCCTACGAGCAGTACTTC.

This chain links TRBV6-2 or TRBV6-3 with TRBJ1-4, with D unclear. The ends were cut back, 6 bases at V and 8 bases at J, with 10 bases in the middle. This CDR3 contains 12 residues. CDR1 is MNHEY and CDR2 is SVGEGT in the germline V gene. The CDR3 DNA reads TGTGCCAGCAGCGTTTCAGCGGAAAAACTGTTTTTT. As protein: CASSVSAEKLFF.

Comments on this clonotype: A much larger clone lies one base from this, so it may be a read error. The V and J genes are TRBV7-6 and TRBJ2-5; 8 nucleotides match TRBD2. The CDR3 extends over 16 amino acids. The J segment lost 9 bases and the V segment lost 5 bases, leaving 17 bases of the junction unmatched. CDR1 SGHVS and CDR2 FNYEAQ come from the germline V gene. The CDR3 loop is CASSAVPGLVSESQYF. CDR3 bases: TGTGCCAGCAGCGCCGTACCGGGACTAGTCAGCGAGTCCCAGTACTTC.

The sample holds many counts of this clonotype. This chain links TRBV5-4 with TRBJ1-2, with D perhaps TRBD1 (5 bases). The CDR3 loop spans 14 amino acids. Germline CDR1 SGHNT, CDR2 YYREEE (reference sequence). V was clipped by 0 bases and J by 0 bases, with 6 bases between them. The CDR3 here is CASSLGGSNYGYTF. Written as DNA, the CDR3 is TGTGCCAGCAGCTTGGGGGGCTCTAACTATGGCTACACCTTC.

In DNA, the CDR3 is TGCAGTGCTAGAGAACAGGCCCGGTCCAAAAACATTCAGTACTTC. Translation: CSAREQARSKNIQYF. J is TRBJ2-4 and V is TRBV20-1; tentative D call: TRBD1 (5 bases). Between the trimmed V and J ends, which lost 0 bases and 2 bases, there was a span of 11 bases. Germline assignment: CDR1 DFQATT and CDR2 SNEGSKA (reference sequence). The length of the CDR3 is 15 residues.